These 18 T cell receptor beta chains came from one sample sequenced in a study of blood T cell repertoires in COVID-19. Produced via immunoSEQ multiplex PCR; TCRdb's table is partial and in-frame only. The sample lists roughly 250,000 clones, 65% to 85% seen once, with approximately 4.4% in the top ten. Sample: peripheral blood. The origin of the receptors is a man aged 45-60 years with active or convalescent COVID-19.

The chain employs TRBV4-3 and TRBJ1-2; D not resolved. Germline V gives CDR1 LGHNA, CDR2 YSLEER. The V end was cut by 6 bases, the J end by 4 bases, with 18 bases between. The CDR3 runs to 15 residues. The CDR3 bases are TGCGCCAGCAGTCGAGACTTTGGGGAGGGCTATGGCTACACCTTC. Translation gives CASSRDFGEGYGYTF.

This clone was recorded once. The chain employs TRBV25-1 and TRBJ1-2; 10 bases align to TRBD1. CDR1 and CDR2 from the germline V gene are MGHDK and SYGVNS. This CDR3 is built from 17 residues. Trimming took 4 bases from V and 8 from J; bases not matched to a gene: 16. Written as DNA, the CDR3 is TGTGCCAGCAGTGGGTCCGACAGGGGGCGCGGAAAAAGGGGCTACACCTTC. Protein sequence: CASSGSDRGRGKRGYTF.

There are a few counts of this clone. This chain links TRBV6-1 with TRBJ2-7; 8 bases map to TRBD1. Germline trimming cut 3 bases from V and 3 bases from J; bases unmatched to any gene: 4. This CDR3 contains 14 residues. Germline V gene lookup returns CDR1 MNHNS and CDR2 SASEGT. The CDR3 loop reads CASSEPGQGYEQYF. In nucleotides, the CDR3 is TGTGCCAGCAGTGAGCCAGGACAGGGCTACGAGCAGTACTTC.

CDR3 in DNA: TGTGCCAGCAGCTTAGAGAGGTATCAGCCCCAGCATTTT. Encoded protein: CASSLERYQPQHF. The rearrangement links TRBV11-2 to TRBJ1-5; D gene ambiguous. The V end lost 0 bases, the J end lost 5 bases, and 5 bases lay between the germline ends. CDR1 SGHAT and CDR2 FQNNGV come from the germline V gene. The CDR3 is 13 amino acids.

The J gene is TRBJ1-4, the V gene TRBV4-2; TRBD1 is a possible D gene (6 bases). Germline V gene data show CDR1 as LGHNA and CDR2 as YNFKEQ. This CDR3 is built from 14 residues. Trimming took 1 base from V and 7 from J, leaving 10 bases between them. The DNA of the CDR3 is TGTGCCAGCAGCCAAGGGGACATGGTTGAAAAACTGTTTTTT. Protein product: CASSQGDMVEKLFF.

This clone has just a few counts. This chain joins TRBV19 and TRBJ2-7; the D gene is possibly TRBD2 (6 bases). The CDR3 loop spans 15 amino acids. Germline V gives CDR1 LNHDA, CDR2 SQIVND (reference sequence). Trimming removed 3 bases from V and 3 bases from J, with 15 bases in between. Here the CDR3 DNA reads TGTGCCAGTAGTATTGGAGGGGTCGGAGACTACGAGCAGTACTTC. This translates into CASSIGGVGDYEQYF.

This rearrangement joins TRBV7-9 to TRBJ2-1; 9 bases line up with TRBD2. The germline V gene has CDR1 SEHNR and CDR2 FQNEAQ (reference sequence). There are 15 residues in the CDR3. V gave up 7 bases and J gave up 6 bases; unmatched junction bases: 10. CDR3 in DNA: TGTGCCAGCACCCGAGTGGCGGGGGGGTTCAATGAGCAGTTCTTC. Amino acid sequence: CASTRVAGGFNEQFF. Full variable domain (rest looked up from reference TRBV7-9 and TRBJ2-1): DTGVSQNPRHKITKRGQNVTFRCDPISEHNRLYWYRQTLGQGPEFLTYFQNEAQLEKSRLLSDRFSAERPKGSFSTLEIQRTEQGDSAMYLCASTRVAGGFNEQFFGPGTRLTVL.

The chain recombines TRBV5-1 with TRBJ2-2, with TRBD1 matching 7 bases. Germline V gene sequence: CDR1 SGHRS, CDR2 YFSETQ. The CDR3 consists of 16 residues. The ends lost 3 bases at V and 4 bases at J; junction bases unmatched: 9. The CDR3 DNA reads TGCGCCAGCAGCTCCCTCGCAGGGGGTGTCACCGGGGAGCTGTTTTTT. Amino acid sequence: CASSSLAGGVTGELFF.

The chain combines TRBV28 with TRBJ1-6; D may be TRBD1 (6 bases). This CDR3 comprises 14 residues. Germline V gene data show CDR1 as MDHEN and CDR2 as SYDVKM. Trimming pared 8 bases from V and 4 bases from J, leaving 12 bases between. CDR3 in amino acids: CASHDRWYNSPLHF. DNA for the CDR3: TGTGCCAGCCACGACAGGTGGTATAATTCACCCCTCCACTTT.

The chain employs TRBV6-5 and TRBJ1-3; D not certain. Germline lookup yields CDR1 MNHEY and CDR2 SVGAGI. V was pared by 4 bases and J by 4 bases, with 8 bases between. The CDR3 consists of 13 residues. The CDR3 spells CASSSLAGNTIYF. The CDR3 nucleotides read TGTGCCAGCAGTTCCCTCGCGGGAAACACCATATATTTT.

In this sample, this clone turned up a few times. CDR3 DNA sequence: TGTGCCAGCGGCACTACGCTCCATGCTAACTATGGCTACACCTTC. Translation: CASGTTLHANYGYTF. This chain connects TRBV6-5 to TRBJ1-2; D is unresolved. Germline-derived CDR1 and CDR2 are MNHEY and SVGAGI. V dropped 8 bases and J dropped 0 bases, with 16 bases sitting between them. This CDR3 comprises 15 residues.

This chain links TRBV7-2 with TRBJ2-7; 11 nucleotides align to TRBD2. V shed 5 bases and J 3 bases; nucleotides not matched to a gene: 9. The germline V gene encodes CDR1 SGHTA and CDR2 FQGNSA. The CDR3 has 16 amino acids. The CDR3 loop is CASSPGTSGGRYEQYF. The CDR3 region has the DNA TGTGCCAGCAGCCCAGGGACTAGCGGAGGGCGCTACGAGCAGTACTTC.

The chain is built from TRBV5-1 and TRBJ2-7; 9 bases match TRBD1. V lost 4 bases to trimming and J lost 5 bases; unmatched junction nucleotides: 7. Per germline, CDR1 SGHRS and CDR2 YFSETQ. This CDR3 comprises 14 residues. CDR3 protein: CASSRTGGVDEQYF. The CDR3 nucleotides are TGCGCCAGCAGCAGAACAGGGGGCGTCGACGAGCAGTACTTC.

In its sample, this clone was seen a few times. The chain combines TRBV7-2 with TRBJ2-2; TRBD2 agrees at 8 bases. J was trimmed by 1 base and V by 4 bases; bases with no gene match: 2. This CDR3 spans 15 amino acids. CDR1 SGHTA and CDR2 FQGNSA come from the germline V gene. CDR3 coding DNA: TGTGCCAGCAGCTCCCTAGCGGGGAACACCGGGGAGCTGTTTTTT. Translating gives CASSSLAGNTGELFF.

The CDR3 spells CASSYKLQGSYEQYF. The CDR3 DNA is TGTGCCAGCAGTTACAAGTTACAGGGCTCCTACGAGCAGTACTTC. This sequence joins TRBV6-5 and TRBJ2-7, with D possibly being TRBD1 (6 bases). Germline values: CDR1 MNHEY, CDR2 SVGAGI. Trimming took 2 bases from V and 0 from J, leaving 11 bases between them. The CDR3 totals 15 residues.

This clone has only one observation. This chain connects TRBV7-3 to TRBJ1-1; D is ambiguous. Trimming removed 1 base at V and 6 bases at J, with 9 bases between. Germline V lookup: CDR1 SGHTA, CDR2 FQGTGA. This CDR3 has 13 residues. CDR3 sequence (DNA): TGTGCCAGCAGCTTAAATGGTGGCTCTGAAGCTTTCTTT. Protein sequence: CASSLNGGSEAFF.

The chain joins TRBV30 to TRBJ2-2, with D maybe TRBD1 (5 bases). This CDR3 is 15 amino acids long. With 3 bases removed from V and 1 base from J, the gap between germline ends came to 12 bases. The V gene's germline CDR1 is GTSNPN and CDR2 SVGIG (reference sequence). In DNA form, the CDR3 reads TGTGCCTGGAGCCAAGACAGCTGGAACACCGGGGAGCTGTTTTTT. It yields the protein CAWSQDSWNTGELFF.

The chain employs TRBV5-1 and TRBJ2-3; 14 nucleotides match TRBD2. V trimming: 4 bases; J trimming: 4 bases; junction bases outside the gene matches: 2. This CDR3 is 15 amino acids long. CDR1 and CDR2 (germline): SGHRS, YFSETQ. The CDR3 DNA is TGCGCCAGCAGCCCGACTAGCGGGGGGGCAGATACGCAGTATTTT. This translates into CASSPTSGGADTQYF.